These 27 T cell receptor beta chains were sequenced from one sample in a study of blood T cell repertoires in COVID-19 (TCRdb year 2020). Libraries were constructed by the immunoSEQ multiplex PCR assay. TCRdb limited this immuneACCESS table to in-frame rearrangements with V and J called. A share of clones is missing; checked studies link under half to unresolved V genes, and the rest is unexplained. For this sample there are roughly 70,000 clones; 90% appear just once. The ten largest make up less than 9% of the sample. The sample taken for sequencing was peripheral blood. Receptors were obtained from a human donor in a cohort sampled during active COVID-19.

This chain connects TRBV6-4 to TRBJ2-3; 9 bases are a match to TRBD1. The germline CDR1 and CDR2 sequences are MRHNA and SNTAGT. The V and J ends lost 4 bases and 6 bases, in that order; junction bases with no gene match: 8. CDR3 length: 15 amino acids. The CDR3 bases are TGTGCCAGCAGTGCCACGACAGGGGGAATTGATACGCAGTATTTT. Protein: CASSATTGGIDTQYF.

The chain is built from TRBV6-5 and TRBJ1-2, with D hard to call. V lost 8 bases and J 4 bases, leaving 17 bases between the germline ends. The CDR3 sequence is 14 residues long. Germline V gene data show CDR1 as MNHEY and CDR2 as SVGAGI. This CDR3 is CASGTWALTYGYTF. For the CDR3, the DNA is TGTGCCAGCGGAACTTGGGCCCTAACCTATGGCTACACCTTC.

This chain connects TRBV7-9 to TRBJ2-5, with TRBD2 matching over 7 bases. The CDR3 covers 18 residues. Germline values: CDR1 SEHNR, CDR2 FQNEAQ (reference sequence). Losses at the gene ends were 5 bases for V and 0 bases for J; bases not matched to a gene: 15. In DNA form, the CDR3 reads TGTGCCAGCAGCCAGCGGGATATAGGCAGGGCACACCAAGAGACCCAGTACTTC. Encoded protein: CASSQRDIGRAHQETQYF. The variable domain in full, completed from reference TRBV7-9 and TRBJ2-5, reads DTGVSQNPRHKITKRGQNVTFRCDPISEHNRLYWYRQTLGQGPEFLTYFQNEAQLEKSRLLSDRFSAERPKGSFSTLEIQRTEQGDSAMYLCASSQRDIGRAHQETQYFGPGTRLLVL.

The chain links TRBV5-6 to TRBJ1-2; perhaps TRBD1 as D (5 bases). This CDR3 has 13 amino acids. The germline V gene encodes CDR1 SGHDT and CDR2 YYEEEE. V was cut by 0 bases and J by 8 bases, with 11 bases left in between. CDR3 DNA: TGTGCCAGCAGCTTGGGAGGGACTATGGGCTACACCTTC. Residues: CASSLGGTMGYTF.

This clone was found once. For the CDR3, the DNA is TGTGCCAGCTCACCAAGGCCCGGGACTAGCGGGGGTTACAATGAGCAGTTCTTC. Translating it yields CASSPRPGTSGGYNEQFF. The chain carries TRBV18 and TRBJ2-1; 14 nucleotides align to TRBD2. The trim removed 2 bases at V and 4 bases at J, leaving 7 bases unmatched. The CDR3 extends over 18 amino acids. CDR1 is KGHSH, CDR2 LQKENI, per germline.

The genes are TRBV2 and TRBJ2-3; 7 positions agree with TRBD1. The CDR3 is 16 residues long. V shed 1 base, J shed 0 bases, and the junction held 4 bases outside the gene matches. The V gene's germline CDR1 is SNHLY and CDR2 FYNNEI. In DNA form, the CDR3 reads TGTGCCAGCAGTGAAGTACAGGGGCTAAGCACAGATACGCAGTATTTT. Translating gives CASSEVQGLSTDTQYF.

The gene calls are TRBV30 and TRBJ2-2, with D possibly being TRBD1 (6 bases). Germline CDR1 GTSNPN, CDR2 SVGIG (reference sequence). The CDR3 is made up of 13 amino acids. This CDR3 is CALQGRLTGELFF. In DNA, the CDR3 is TGTGCACTACAGGGACGACTCACCGGGGAGCTGTTTTTT.

The V call is TRBV7-2, the J call TRBJ1-4, with 8 positions matching TRBD1. Germline V gives CDR1 SGHTA, CDR2 FQGNSA. The CDR3 has 15 amino acids. V lost 5 bases, J lost 4 bases, and 6 bases stayed unmatched. The CDR3 is CASSITGGGNEKLFF. The CDR3 DNA reads TGTGCCAGCAGCATAACAGGGGGGGGTAATGAAAAACTGTTTTTT.

V and J are TRBV27 and TRBJ1-2, with D maybe TRBD1 (5 bases). This CDR3 is 13 amino acids long. The V and J ends lost 0 bases and 5 bases respectively, with 7 bases between them. In germline, CDR1 is MNHEY, CDR2 SMNVEV (reference sequence). The CDR3 DNA is TGTGCCAGCAGTTTATCGGGGGGGTATGGCTACACCTTC. Translation: CASSLSGGYGYTF.

The genes are TRBV7-9 and TRBJ2-7, with 8 bases that match TRBD1. In germline, CDR1 is SEHNR, CDR2 FQNEAQ (reference sequence). V trimming: 5 bases; J trimming: 3 bases; junction bases outside the gene matches: 9. The CDR3 has 15 residues. The CDR3 loop is CASSPHGQGFYEQYF. The DNA for the CDR3 is TGTGCCAGCAGCCCCCACGGACAGGGATTCTACGAGCAGTACTTC.

The J gene is TRBJ2-1, the V gene TRBV5-4, with 11 bases matching TRBD2. CDR3 length: 17 amino acids. The V gene's germline CDR1 is SGHNT and CDR2 YYREEE (reference sequence). V lost 0 bases to trimming and J lost 6 bases; unmatched junction nucleotides: 8. CDR3 protein: CASSLGGSSGGFNEQFF. DNA for the CDR3: TGTGCCAGCAGCTTGGGTGGGTCTAGCGGGGGGTTCAATGAGCAGTTCTTC.

This rearrangement joins TRBV6-5 to TRBJ2-1; D gene uncertain. CDR3 length equals 11 residues. Germline loops: CDR1 MNHEY, CDR2 SVGAGI. Trimming pared 7 bases from V and 6 bases from J, leaving 7 bases between. The CDR3 DNA is TGTGCCAGCACACTTTCCAATGAGCAGTTCTTC. The encoded protein is CASTLSNEQFF.

Points on this clone: One junction end does not reproduce the germline sequence, and a read error may be involved. This chain links TRBV7-7 with TRBJ2-7; TRBD1 is a possible D gene (5 bases). CDR3 length: 15 residues. Germline CDR1 reads SSHAT; CDR2 reads FNYEAQ (reference sequence). CDR3 coding DNA: TGTGCCAGCAGCCAAACCCAGGGAATCCCCTACCAGCAGTACTTC. Amino acids: CASSQTQGIPYQQYF.

V and J are TRBV29-1 and TRBJ1-4, with a weak D call TRBD1 (6 bases). The V end was cut by 6 bases, the J end by 0 bases, with 14 bases between. The CDR3 sequence is 15 residues long. Germline lookup yields CDR1 SQVTM and CDR2 ANQGSEA. In DNA, the CDR3 is TGCAGCGTCGGAAAGACAGGTGCAACTAATGAAAAACTGTTTTTT. Translating it yields CSVGKTGATNEKLFF.

This chain uses TRBV12-3 or TRBV12-4 with TRBJ1-1, with 8 bases aligning to TRBD1. V trimming: 6 bases; J trimming: 8 bases; junction bases outside the gene matches: 2. The CDR3 consists of 11 residues. The CDR3 DNA follows: TGTGCCAGCAGCCAGGGGGCCGAAGCTTTCTTT. This sequence encodes CASSQGAEAFF.

The rearrangement uses TRBV6-5 and TRBJ2-1; 12 bases align to TRBD2. The CDR3 runs 15 residues. Germline CDR1 MNHEY, CDR2 SVGAGI. Losses at the gene ends were 6 bases for V and 4 bases for J; bases not matched to a gene: 4. The CDR3 sequence: CASSPTSGGYNEQFF. CDR3 coding DNA: TGTGCCAGCAGCCCCACTAGCGGGGGGTACAATGAGCAGTTCTTC.

V gene TRBV19 combines with J gene TRBJ2-3; D not resolved. The CDR3 has 13 residues. Germline V gene lookup returns CDR1 LNHDA and CDR2 SQIVND (reference sequence). Deletions cut 4 bases from V and 5 bases from J, with 10 bases between. The CDR3 spells CASSTPGKDTQYF. The CDR3 bases are TGTGCCAGTAGTACCCCAGGAAAAGATACGCAGTATTTT.

DNA for the CDR3: TGTGCCAGTAGTATGCCCCGCGGAGGGGTAGAGACCCAGTACTTC. Its translation: CASSMPRGGVETQYF. The V gene is TRBV19, the J gene TRBJ2-5, with D perhaps matching TRBD2 (6 bases). Germline values: CDR1 LNHDA, CDR2 SQIVND (reference sequence). CDR3 length: 15 residues. The ends were cut back, 3 bases at V and 4 bases at J, with 15 bases in the middle.

The V call is TRBV5-1, the J call TRBJ2-7; no clear D gene. The germline V gene encodes CDR1 SGHRS and CDR2 YFSETQ. V was shortened by 0 bases and J by 0 bases, with 10 bases between the two germline ends. This CDR3 is 15 amino acids long. The CDR3 DNA sequence: TGCGCCAGCAGCTTGGTGGCACGGAGCTCCTACGAGCAGTACTTC. Its protein is CASSLVARSSYEQYF.

The chain combines TRBV5-5 with TRBJ1-5; possible D gene TRBD1, 5 bases. CDR1 SGHKS and CDR2 YYEKEE come from the germline V gene (reference sequence). The germline V and J ends were trimmed by 4 bases and 0 bases, with 11 bases remaining between them. The CDR3 loop spans 15 amino acids. The CDR3, as DNA: TGTGCCAGCAGCCGGACGGGGGATAGCAATCAGCCCCAGCATTTT. As protein: CASSRTGDSNQPQHF.

This chain joins TRBV18 and TRBJ2-3, with 10 bases matching TRBD2. This CDR3 comprises 21 residues. CDR1 and CDR2 (germline): KGHSH, LQKENI. Trimming at V came to 4 bases and at J to 0 bases, leaving 19 bases not matched to a gene. The CDR3 here is CASSRRTQFLAGAQSTDTQYF. The CDR3 nucleotides are TGTGCCAGCTCACGAAGGACCCAGTTTCTAGCGGGGGCCCAGAGCACAGATACGCAGTATTTT.

Here the CDR3 reads CASSLAGGAWADTQYF. The CDR3, as DNA: TGCGCCAGCAGCTTGGCCGGGGGGGCCTGGGCAGATACGCAGTATTTT. The rearrangement uses TRBV5-1 and TRBJ2-3; 8 bases agree with TRBD2. The V and J ends lost 0 bases and 4 bases, in that order; junction bases with no gene match: 7. Germline V gives CDR1 SGHRS, CDR2 YFSETQ. The length of the CDR3 is 16 residues.

Only one count was recorded for this clone. This chain uses TRBV29-1 with TRBJ2-2, with D possibly being TRBD2 (5 bases). Trimming pared 6 bases from V and 3 bases from J, leaving 14 bases between. The CDR3 extends over 14 amino acids. Germline-derived CDR1 and CDR2 are SQVTM and ANQGSEA. The CDR3 nucleotides read TGCAGCGTGCGGGCAGGCCGGGACACCGGGGAGCTGTTTTTT. Encoded protein: CSVRAGRDTGELFF.

The rearrangement links TRBV19 to TRBJ2-5, with unresolved D. Germline V gene sequence: CDR1 LNHDA, CDR2 SQIVND (reference sequence). The CDR3 consists of 14 residues. Trimming cost V 7 bases and J 4 bases, with 16 bases left between them. The CDR3 loop is CASTLTPSGETQYF. The CDR3 nucleotides are TGTGCCAGTACCCTTACCCCCTCGGGAGAGACCCAGTACTTC.

This sequence joins TRBV27 and TRBJ1-5; 7 bases match TRBD1. The CDR3 covers 15 residues. Per the germline V gene, CDR1 is MNHEY and CDR2 is SMNVEV (reference sequence). Unmatched junction bases numbered 5, after V lost 6 bases and J lost 0 bases. Written as DNA, the CDR3 is TGTGCCAGCAGCCTCGACAGGGCTAGCAATCAGCCCCAGCATTTT. This gives the protein CASSLDRASNQPQHF.

The chain carries TRBV18 and TRBJ2-1; possibly TRBD2 for D (6 bases). With 5 bases removed from V and 5 bases from J, the gap between germline ends came to 16 bases. Germline V lookup: CDR1 KGHSH, CDR2 LQKENI. This CDR3 contains 15 residues. The CDR3 DNA sequence: TGTGCCAGCTCATCCCTGGGGAGGCCCGACAATGAGCAGTTCTTC. This encodes CASSSLGRPDNEQFF.

The chain is built from TRBV7-2 and TRBJ1-1; 8 bases align to TRBD1. The germline V gene has CDR1 SGHTA and CDR2 FQGNSA. The CDR3 runs to 15 residues. With 1 base clipped from V and 7 bases from J, the junction kept 8 bases outside the gene matches. As DNA, the CDR3 is TGTGCCAGCAGCTTAGAGGGACAGGTTCGAAGTGAAGCTTTCTTT. It encodes CASSLEGQVRSEAFF.